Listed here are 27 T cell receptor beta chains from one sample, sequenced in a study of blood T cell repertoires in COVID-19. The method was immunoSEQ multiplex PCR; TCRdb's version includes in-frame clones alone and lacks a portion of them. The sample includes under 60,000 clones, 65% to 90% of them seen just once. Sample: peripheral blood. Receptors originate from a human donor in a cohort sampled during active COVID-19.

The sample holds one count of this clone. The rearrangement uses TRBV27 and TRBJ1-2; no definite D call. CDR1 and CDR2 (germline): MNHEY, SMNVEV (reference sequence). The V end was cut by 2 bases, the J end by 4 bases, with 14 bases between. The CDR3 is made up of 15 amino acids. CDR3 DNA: TGTGCCAGCAGTTTAAATTTTCCAGGAAGCTATGGCTACACCTTC. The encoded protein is CASSLNFPGSYGYTF.

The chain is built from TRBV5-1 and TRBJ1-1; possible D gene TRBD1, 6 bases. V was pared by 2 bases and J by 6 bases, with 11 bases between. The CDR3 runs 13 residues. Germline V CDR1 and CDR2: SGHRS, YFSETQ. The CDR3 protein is CASSFQGSAEAFF. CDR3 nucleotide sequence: TGCGCCAGCAGCTTTCAGGGGTCCGCTGAAGCTTTCTTT.

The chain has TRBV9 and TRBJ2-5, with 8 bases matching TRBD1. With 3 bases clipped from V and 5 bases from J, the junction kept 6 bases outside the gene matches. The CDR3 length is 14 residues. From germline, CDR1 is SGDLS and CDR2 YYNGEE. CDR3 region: CASSATGAGETQYF. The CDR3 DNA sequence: TGTGCCAGCAGCGCGACAGGGGCAGGGGAGACCCAGTACTTC.

CDR3 bases: TGTGCCAGTAGTGGGAACAGGGGTAACCTTGGTAGGAACACTGAAGCTTTCTTT. As protein: CASSGNRGNLGRNTEAFF. The V and J genes are TRBV19 and TRBJ1-1; 7 bases are shared with TRBD1. This CDR3 is 18 amino acids long. The germline V gene encodes CDR1 LNHDA and CDR2 SQIVND (reference sequence). The V and J ends lost 5 bases and 1 base, in that order; junction bases with no gene match: 16.

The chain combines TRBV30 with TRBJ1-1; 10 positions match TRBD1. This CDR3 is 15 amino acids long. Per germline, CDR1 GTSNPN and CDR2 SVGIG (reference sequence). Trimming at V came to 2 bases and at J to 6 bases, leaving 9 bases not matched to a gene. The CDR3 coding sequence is TGTGCCTGGAGTTGGGCGGGACAGGGGCGGGCTGAAGCTTTCTTT. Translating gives CAWSWAGQGRAEAFF.

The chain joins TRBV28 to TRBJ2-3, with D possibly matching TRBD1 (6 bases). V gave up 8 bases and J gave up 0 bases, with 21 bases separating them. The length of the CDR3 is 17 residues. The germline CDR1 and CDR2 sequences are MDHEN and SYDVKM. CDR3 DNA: TGTGCCAGCCTCATAGACAGGAGACGATCTAGCACAGATACGCAGTATTTT. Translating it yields CASLIDRRRSSTDTQYF.

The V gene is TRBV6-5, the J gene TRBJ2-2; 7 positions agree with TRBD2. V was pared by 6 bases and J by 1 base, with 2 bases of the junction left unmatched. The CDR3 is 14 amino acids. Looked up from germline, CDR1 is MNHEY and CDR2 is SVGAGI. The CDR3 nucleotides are TGTGCCAGCAGGCTAGCGGTGAACACCGGGGAGCTGTTTTTT. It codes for CASRLAVNTGELFF.

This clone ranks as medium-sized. The CDR3 bases are TGTGCCTGGAGTCCAATGACTAGCGGGAGTAGGGTGAGCACCGGGGAGCTGTTTTTT. It specifies CAWSPMTSGSRVSTGELFF. The chain combines TRBV30 with TRBJ2-2, with 12 bases identical to TRBD2. The CDR3 contains 19 residues. V lost 2 bases to trimming and J lost 4 bases; unmatched junction nucleotides: 14. The V gene's germline CDR1 is GTSNPN and CDR2 SVGIG (reference sequence).

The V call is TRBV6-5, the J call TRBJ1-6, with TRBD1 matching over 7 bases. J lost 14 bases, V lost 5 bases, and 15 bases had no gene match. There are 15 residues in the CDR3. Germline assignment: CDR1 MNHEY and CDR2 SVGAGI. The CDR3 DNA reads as TGTGCCAGCAGTATAGCCGGGACAGTCCAGAGTTCCCTCCACTTT. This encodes CASSIAGTVQSSLHF.

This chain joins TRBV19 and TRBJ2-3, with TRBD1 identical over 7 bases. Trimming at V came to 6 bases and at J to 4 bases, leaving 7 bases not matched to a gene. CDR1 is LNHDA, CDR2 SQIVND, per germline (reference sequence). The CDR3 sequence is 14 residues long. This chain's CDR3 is CASRVTGAPDTQYF. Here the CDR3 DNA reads TGTGCCAGTAGGGTTACAGGGGCCCCAGATACGCAGTATTTT.

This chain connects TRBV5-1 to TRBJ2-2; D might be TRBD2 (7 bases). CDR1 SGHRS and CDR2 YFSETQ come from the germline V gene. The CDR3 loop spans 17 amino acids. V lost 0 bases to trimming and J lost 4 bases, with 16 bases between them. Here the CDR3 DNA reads TGCGCCAGCAGCTTGGGTCCCCCAGGGGAGGGCACCGGGGAGCTGTTTTTT. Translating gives CASSLGPPGEGTGELFF.

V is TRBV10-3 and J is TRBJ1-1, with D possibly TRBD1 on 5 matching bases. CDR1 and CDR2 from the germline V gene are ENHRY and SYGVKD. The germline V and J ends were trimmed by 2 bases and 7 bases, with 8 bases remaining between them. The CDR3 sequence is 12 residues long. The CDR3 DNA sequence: TGTGCCATCAGTGAGGGGGGGGGTGAAGCTTTCTTT. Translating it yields CAISEGGGEAFF.

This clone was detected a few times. CDR3 nucleotide sequence: TGTGCCAGCAGACAGGGCAATAATTCACCCCTCCACTTT. Its protein product is CASRQGNNSPLHF. The chain recombines TRBV28 with TRBJ1-6; D might be TRBD1 (6 bases). Trimming took off 6 bases at V and 5 bases at J, with 8 bases between the two ends. This CDR3 contains 13 residues. The germline V gene has CDR1 MDHEN and CDR2 SYDVKM.

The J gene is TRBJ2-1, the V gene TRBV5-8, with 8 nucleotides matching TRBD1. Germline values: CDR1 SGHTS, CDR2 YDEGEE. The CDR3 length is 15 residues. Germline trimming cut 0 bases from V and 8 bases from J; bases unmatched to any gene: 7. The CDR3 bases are TGTGCCAGCAGCTTGGAGGCAGGGGGCTGGGATGAGCAGTTCTTC. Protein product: CASSLEAGGWDEQFF.

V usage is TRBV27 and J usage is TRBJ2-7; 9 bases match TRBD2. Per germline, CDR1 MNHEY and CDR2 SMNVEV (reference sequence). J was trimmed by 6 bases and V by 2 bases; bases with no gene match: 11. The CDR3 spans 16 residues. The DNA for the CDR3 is TGTGCCAGCAGTTTAAATAGCGGGAGAAGGTTCAGCGAGCAGTACTTC. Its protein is CASSLNSGRRFSEQYF.

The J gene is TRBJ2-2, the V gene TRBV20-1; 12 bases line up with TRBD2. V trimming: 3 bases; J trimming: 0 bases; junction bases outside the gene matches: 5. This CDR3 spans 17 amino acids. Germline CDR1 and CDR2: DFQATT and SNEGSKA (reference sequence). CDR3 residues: CSASGLAGPANTGELFF. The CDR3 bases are TGCAGTGCTAGTGGACTAGCGGGACCCGCGAACACCGGGGAGCTGTTTTTT.

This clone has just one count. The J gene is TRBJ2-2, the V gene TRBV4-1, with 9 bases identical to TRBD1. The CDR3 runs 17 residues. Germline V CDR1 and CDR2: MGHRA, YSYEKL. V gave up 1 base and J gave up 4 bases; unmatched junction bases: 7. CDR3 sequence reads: CASSQAGTGYFTGELFF. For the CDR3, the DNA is TGCGCCAGCAGCCAAGCCGGGACAGGGTACTTCACCGGGGAGCTGTTTTTT.

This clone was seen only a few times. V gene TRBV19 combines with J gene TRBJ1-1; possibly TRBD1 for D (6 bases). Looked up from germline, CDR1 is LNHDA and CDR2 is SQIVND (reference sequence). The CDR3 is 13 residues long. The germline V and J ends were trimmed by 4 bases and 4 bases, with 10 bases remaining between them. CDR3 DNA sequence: TGTGCCAGTAGTAACAGGGACGGCACTGAAGCTTTCTTT. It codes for CASSNRDGTEAFF.

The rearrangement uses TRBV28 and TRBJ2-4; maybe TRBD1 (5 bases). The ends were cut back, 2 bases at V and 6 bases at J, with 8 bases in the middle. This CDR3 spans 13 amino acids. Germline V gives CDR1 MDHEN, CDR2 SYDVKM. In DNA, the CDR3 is TGTGCCAGCAGTTTAATTGGGGCAAACATTCAGTACTTC. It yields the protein CASSLIGANIQYF.

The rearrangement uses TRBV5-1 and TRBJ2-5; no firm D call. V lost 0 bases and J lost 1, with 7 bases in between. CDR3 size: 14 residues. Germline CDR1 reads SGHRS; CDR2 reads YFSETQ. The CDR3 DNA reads TGCGCCAGCAGCTTGGACTTAAGCCAAGAGACCCAGTACTTC. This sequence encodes CASSLDLSQETQYF. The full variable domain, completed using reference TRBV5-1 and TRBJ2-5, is KAGVTQTPRYLIKTRGQQVTLSCSPISGHRSVSWYQQTPGQGLQFLFEYFSETQRNKGNFPGRFSGRQFSNSRSEMNVSTLELGDSALYLCASSLDLSQETQYFGPGTRLLVL.

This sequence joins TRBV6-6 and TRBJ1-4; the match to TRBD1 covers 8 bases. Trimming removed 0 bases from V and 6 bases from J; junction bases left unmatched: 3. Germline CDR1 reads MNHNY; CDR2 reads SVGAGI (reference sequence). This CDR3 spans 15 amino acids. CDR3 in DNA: TGTGCCAGCAGTTACTCGACAGGGGAACATGAAAAACTGTTTTTT. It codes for CASSYSTGEHEKLFF.

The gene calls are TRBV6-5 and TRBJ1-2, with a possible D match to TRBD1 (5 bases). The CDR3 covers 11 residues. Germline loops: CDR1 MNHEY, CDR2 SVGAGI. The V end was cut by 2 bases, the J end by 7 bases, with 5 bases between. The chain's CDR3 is CASSYQGGYTF. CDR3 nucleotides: TGTGCCAGCAGTTACCAGGGTGGCTACACCTTC.

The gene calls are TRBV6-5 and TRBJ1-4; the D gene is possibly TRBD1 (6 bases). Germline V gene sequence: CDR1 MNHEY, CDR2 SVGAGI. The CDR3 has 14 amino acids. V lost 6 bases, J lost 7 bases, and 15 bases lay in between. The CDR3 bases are TGTGCCAGCAGCGCAGGGGTCTCGAGTGAAAAACTGTTTTTT. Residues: CASSAGVSSEKLFF.

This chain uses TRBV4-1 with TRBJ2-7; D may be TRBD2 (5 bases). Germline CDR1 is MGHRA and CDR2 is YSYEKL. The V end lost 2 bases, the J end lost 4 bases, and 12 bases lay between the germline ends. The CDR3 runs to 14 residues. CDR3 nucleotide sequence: TGCGCCAGCAGCCAACAACTAGAATTGTACGAGCAGTACTTC. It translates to CASSQQLELYEQYF.

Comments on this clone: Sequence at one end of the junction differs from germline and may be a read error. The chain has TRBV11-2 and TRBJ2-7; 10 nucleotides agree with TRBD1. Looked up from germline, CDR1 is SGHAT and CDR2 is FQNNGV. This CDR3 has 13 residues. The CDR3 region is CASSLRDRGPPHF. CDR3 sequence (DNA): TGTGCCAGCAGCTTACGGGACAGGGGCCCTCCCCACTTC.

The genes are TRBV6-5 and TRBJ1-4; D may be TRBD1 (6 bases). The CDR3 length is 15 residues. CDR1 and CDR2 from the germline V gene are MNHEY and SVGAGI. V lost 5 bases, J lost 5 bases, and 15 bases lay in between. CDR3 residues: CASSPRTETNEKLFF. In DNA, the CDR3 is TGTGCCAGCAGTCCACGGACAGAAACCAATGAAAAACTGTTTTTT.

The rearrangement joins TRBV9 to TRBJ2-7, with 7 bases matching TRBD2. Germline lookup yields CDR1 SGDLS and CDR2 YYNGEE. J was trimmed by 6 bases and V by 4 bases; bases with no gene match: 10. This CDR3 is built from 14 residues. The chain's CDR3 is CASSSDGGRGEQYF. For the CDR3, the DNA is TGTGCCAGCAGCTCCGACGGGGGGAGGGGCGAGCAGTACTTC.